This TCR beta chain originates from a study of blood T cell repertoires in COVID-19. As for the study in general: Whether acute or convalescent, the COVID-19 samples came from the United States, Italy and Spain. In each case, the material was cDNA or gDNA derived from T cells, B-cell-depleted T cells, or PBMCs.

In the original processing: Quantification of nucleated cells was approximated via reference gene primer amplification. Some clones are missing from TCRdb's copy, which holds only in-frame ones; the method was immunoSEQ multiplex PCR. V, J and clone size are those of that table, while D and trimming were read from the DNA. The table lists some 87,000 clones, more than 60% of them singletons, with approximately 15% in the top ten. With 0 bases removed from V and 6 bases from J, the gap between germline ends came to 17 bases. Germline V gene sequence: CDR1 MNHEY, CDR2 SVGEGT. CDR3 length: 16 residues. The source is a human donor in a cohort sampled during active COVID-19. The chain carries TRBV6-2 or TRBV6-3 and TRBJ2-5; a possible D gene is TRBD1 (6 bases). Sequenced sample: peripheral blood. The CDR3 nucleotides read TGTGCCAGCAGTTACTCCGGGACATCCGCAGTTAAGACCCAGTACTTC. Amino acids: CASSYSGTSAVKTQYF.